This TCR beta chain stems from a study of chemoradiotherapy in HPV16-positive cancers. Turning to the study itself: A couple of HPV16-positive patients' cells yielded candidate HPV-specific clones and common motifs. Regarding the study as a whole: Better recurrence-free survival went with HPV-responsive T-cell expansion in HPV16-positive patients.

Over chemoradiotherapy, repertoires were sampled more than once. With regard to this clone: Its antigen is still unknown.

CDR1 and CDR2 from the germline V gene are SGHRS and YFSETQ. The CDR3 totals 17 residues. V lost 0 bases and J 5 bases, leaving 18 bases between the germline ends. Clones were read by immunoSEQ multiplex PCR, and TCRdb kept only the in-frame ones, dropping some. The repertoire consists of 30,000 to 40,000 clones, with 92% occurring once and the leading ten covering around 3.4%. Sequencing used blood, obtained from a patient who underwent chemoradiotherapy. The source is a human donor with HPV-associated anogenital cancer. This rearrangement joins TRBV5-1 to TRBJ2-1; possibly TRBD2 for D (6 bases). The DNA for the CDR3 is TGCGCCAGCAGCTTGGGGGTTGGTATTAGCGGCGACAATGAGCAGTTCTTC. It is translated as CASSLGVGISGDNEQFF. The full variable domain, rest sourced from reference TRBV5-1 and TRBJ2-1, is KAGVTQTPRYLIKTRGQQVTLSCSPISGHRSVSWYQQTPGQGLQFLFEYFSETQRNKGNFPGRFSGRQFSNSRSEMNVSTLELGDSALYLCASSLGVGISGDNEQFFGPGTRLTVL.